Listed below are T cell receptor beta chains from one sample, sequenced in a study of T cell changes during pregnancy in multiple sclerosis. Clones were read by immunoSEQ multiplex PCR, and TCRdb kept only the in-frame ones, dropping some. Altogether 45,000 to 65,000 clones are present, about 91% being singletons, with the ten largest covering around 3.5%. Source: peripheral blood, taken after pregnancy. The receptors were gathered from a female donor in good health, enrolled as a control in a pregnancy study. CDR3s include the opening cysteine and the closing phenylalanine or tryptophan. A D gene is named only where the DNA matches it firmly. Size is omitted from some rows. Given values are once, few, many or a class for expanded clones.

j_call | v_call | d_call | clone_size | cdr3_aa | cdr3_nt
TRBJ2-1 | TRBV29-1 | TRBD1 | . | CSVGTGAGDEQFF | TGCAGCGTAGGGACAGGGGCAGGGGATGAGCAGTTCTTC
TRBJ2-1 | TRBV28 | . | few | CASSSETSNEQFF | TGTGCCAGCAGTTCGGAGACTAGCAATGAGCAGTTCTTC
TRBJ2-1 | TRBV19 | TRBD2 | . | CASSIESGLAQNEQFF | TGTGCCAGTAGTATCGAGAGCGGACTAGCGCAGAATGAGCAGTTCTTC
TRBJ2-3 | TRBV30 | TRBD2 | . | CAWSSGLAGASTDTQYF | TGTGCCTGGAGTTCCGGACTAGCGGGCGCTTCCACAGATACGCAGTATTTT
TRBJ1-5 | TRBV4-1 | . | . | CASSLTGQPNQPQHF | TGCGCCAGCAGCCTAACTGGACAGCCTAATCAGCCCCAGCATTTT
TRBJ1-5 | TRBV7-2 | . | . | CASSLESGSNQPQHF | TGTGCCAGCAGCTTGGAGTCAGGGAGCAATCAGCCCCAGCATTTT
TRBJ2-5 | TRBV7-2 | TRBD2 | . | CASSLGGTSGGVQYF | TGTGCCAGCAGCTTAGGCGGGACTAGCGGGGGTGTCCAGTACTTC
TRBJ2-3 | TRBV9 | TRBD1 | once | CASSGTGTGGEYTQYF | TGTGCCAGCAGCGGGACCGGGACAGGGGGCGAATATACGCAGTATTTT
TRBJ1-5 | TRBV7-9 | . | . | CASSLQGNQPQHF | TGTGCCAGCAGCTTACAGGGGAATCAGCCCCAGCATTTT
TRBJ2-5 | TRBV19 | TRBD2 | . | CASSDYAGGPETQYF | TGTGCCAGTAGTGATTATGCGGGAGGGCCAGAGACCCAGTACTTC
TRBJ2-1 | TRBV4-1 | TRBD1 | . | CASSRGTNRGFNEQFF | TGCGCCAGCAGCCGCGGTACGAACAGGGGATTCAATGAGCAGTTCTTC
TRBJ1-2 | TRBV18 | . | . | CASSPPSGDYGYTF | TGTGCCAGCTCACCACCGTCAGGGGACTATGGCTACACCTTC
TRBJ1-2 | TRBV27 | . | . | CASSLMPGAGYGYTF | TGTGCCAGCAGTTTAATGCCAGGGGCTGGTTATGGCTACACCTTC
TRBJ2-2 | TRBV7-9 | . | few | CASSSVATTQRELFF | TGTGCCAGCAGCTCAGTAGCGACCACCCAGAGGGAGCTGTTTTTT
TRBJ2-7 | TRBV10-3 | TRBD1 | . | CAISGQGTYEQYF | TGTGCCATCTCCGGACAGGGAACCTACGAGCAGTACTTC
TRBJ2-7 | TRBV18 | TRBD2 | . | CASSPPRGDSYEQYF | TGTGCCAGCTCACCCCCCCGGGGGGATTCCTACGAGCAGTACTTC
TRBJ1-3 | TRBV6-6 | . | once | CASSPGEGAGNTIYF | TGTGCCAGCAGCCCCGGGGAGGGGGCTGGAAACACCATATATTTT
TRBJ2-1 | TRBV28 | TRBD2 | . | CASSHGLAGYNEQFF | TGTGCCAGCAGTCACGGACTAGCGGGATACAATGAGCAGTTCTTC
TRBJ2-7 | TRBV27 | . | once | CASSRSRDFYEQYF | TGTGCCAGCAGTCGTAGCAGGGACTTCTACGAGCAGTACTTC
TRBJ1-1 | TRBV6-5 | TRBD1 | . | CASSPGGGAEAFF | TGTGCCAGCAGCCCCGGAGGGGGCGCTGAAGCTTTCTTT
TRBJ2-7 | TRBV5-1 | . | . | CASSLVPGPYEQYF | TGCGCCAGCAGCTTGGTTCCAGGGCCCTACGAGCAGTACTTC
TRBJ1-2 | TRBV19 | . | . | CASTPGMAVHYGYTF | TGTGCCAGTACCCCGGGTATGGCCGTACACTATGGCTACACCTTC